The 30 T cell receptor beta chains reported below all come from one sample, sequenced in a study of shared clonotypes between healthy human individuals. Assay: immunoSEQ multiplex PCR; the TCRdb copy retains only in-frame clones and omits some. The table has about 1.1 million clones, 75% to 85% seen once; the top ten hold 0.61%. Sequencing was performed on memory CD4+ T cells from PBMCs. Stated subset: CD45RA-negative fraction. All receptors come from a young man in good health. Some clones in this sample may be carry-over from other donors' samples.

This rearrangement joins TRBV7-3 to TRBJ2-1, with TRBD2 matching over 9 bases. J gave up 2 bases and V 5 bases, and 4 bases lay outside the gene matches. This CDR3 is built from 15 residues. The germline gives CDR1 SGHTA, CDR2 FQGTGA. CDR3 nucleotides: TGTGCCAGCAGCACCGCTAGCGGGGCCTACAATGAGCAGTTCTTC. Its protein is CASSTASGAYNEQFF.

CDR3 sequence: CATRREQFF. The CDR3 DNA reads TGTGCCACCAGACGAGAGCAGTTCTTC. The V and J genes are TRBV2 and TRBJ2-1; D is unresolved. The CDR3 spans 9 residues. The V gene lost 10 bases and the J gene lost 10 bases, with 8 bases spanning the gap. Germline loops: CDR1 SNHLY, CDR2 FYNNEI.

The J gene is TRBJ2-3, the V gene TRBV7-9, with TRBD1 matching 7 bases. This CDR3 spans 17 amino acids. Germline CDR1 reads SEHNR; CDR2 reads FQNEAQ (reference sequence). V was pared by 4 bases and J by 2 bases, with 12 bases of the junction left unmatched. The CDR3 nucleotides read TGTGCCAGCAGCTCAAGACAGGGCGGGTACCCCACAGATACGCAGTATTTT. Translation gives CASSSRQGGYPTDTQYF. The full variable domain, in which reference TRBV7-9 and TRBJ2-3 provide the parts outside the CDR3, is DTGVSQNPRHKITKRGQNVTFRCDPISEHNRLYWYRQTLGQGPEFLTYFQNEAQLEKSRLLSDRFSAERPKGSFSTLEIQRTEQGDSAMYLCASSSRQGGYPTDTQYFGPGTRLTVL.

The genes are TRBV7-9 and TRBJ2-5; D is possibly TRBD1 (6 bases). Germline V gene data show CDR1 as SEHNR and CDR2 as FQNEAQ (reference sequence). Trimming shortened V by 3 bases and J by 5 bases, and 13 bases separated the two germline ends. This CDR3 comprises 14 residues. The CDR3 protein is CASSFEQGWETQYF. The DNA of the CDR3 is TGTGCCAGCAGCTTTGAACAGGGTTGGGAGACCCAGTACTTC.

The chain joins TRBV5-6 to TRBJ2-7; perhaps TRBD2 as D (6 bases). Germline CDR1 SGHDT, CDR2 YYEEEE. The CDR3 spans 13 residues. Trimming stripped 4 bases from V and 6 bases from J, with 14 bases between. CDR3 in DNA: TGTGCCAGCAGCCTGGGGGGTAGCGGCGAGCAGTACTTC. Protein product: CASSLGGSGEQYF.

The rearrangement links TRBV27 to TRBJ2-6, with a possible D match to TRBD2 (6 bases). CDR3 length: 16 amino acids. Looked up from germline, CDR1 is MNHEY and CDR2 is SMNVEV (reference sequence). Trimming pared 10 bases from V and 4 bases from J, leaving 20 bases between. The CDR3 nucleotides read TGTGCCACCTCCCCGGGACGGGAGACCGGGGCCAACGTCCTGACTTTC. The encoded protein is CATSPGRETGANVLTF.

Comments on this clone: Distinct nucleotide sequences in the sample also encode this CDR3. The chain carries TRBV11-2 and TRBJ2-1; D is unclear. V gave up 3 bases and J gave up 5 bases, with 2 bases separating them. This CDR3 region has 11 residues. The germline V gene encodes CDR1 SGHAT and CDR2 FQNNGV. The CDR3 DNA sequence: TGTGCCAGCAGCTTTCACAATGAGCAGTTCTTC. It encodes CASSFHNEQFF.

This clone has a count of ten or more. The chain links TRBV6-5 to TRBJ2-4; TRBD2 matches at 7 bases. This CDR3 spans 14 amino acids. The J segment lost 6 bases and the V segment lost 8 bases, leaving 10 bases of the junction unmatched. Germline CDR1 reads MNHEY; CDR2 reads SVGAGI. The CDR3 spells CASSERQRGNIQYF. In DNA, the CDR3 is TGTGCCAGCTCCGAACGGCAGCGGGGAAACATTCAGTACTTC.

The V and J genes are TRBV5-1 and TRBJ2-2; 8 bases align to TRBD2. The germline CDR1 and CDR2 sequences are SGHRS and YFSETQ. V lost 7 bases and J lost 6; bases outside the gene matches: 11. This CDR3 is built from 15 residues. CDR3 in amino acids: CASGTTGTRAGELFF. CDR3 coding DNA: TGCGCCAGCGGCACTACCGGGACTAGAGCCGGGGAGCTGTTTTTT.

The rearrangement joins TRBV5-1 to TRBJ2-2, with D hard to call. From germline, CDR1 is SGHRS and CDR2 YFSETQ. Trimming took 4 bases from V and 6 from J, leaving 10 bases between them. The CDR3 totals 13 residues. Written as DNA, the CDR3 is TGCGCCAGCAGCCCCCGGACCTCCGGGGAGCTGTTTTTT. It yields the protein CASSPRTSGELFF.

In its sample, this clone was seen a few times. The V gene is TRBV30, the J gene TRBJ1-2; no clear D. This CDR3 has 13 amino acids. In germline, CDR1 is GTSNPN, CDR2 SVGIG (reference sequence). The ends were cut back, 5 bases at V and 8 bases at J, with 18 bases in the middle. The CDR3 bases are TGTGCCTGGGAGGAAACAGTAGGTGGGGGCTACACCTTC. Translating gives CAWEETVGGGYTF.

This chain joins TRBV19 and TRBJ2-2; 15 bases match TRBD2. With 5 bases clipped from V and 6 bases from J, the junction kept 7 bases outside the gene matches. CDR1 and CDR2 from the germline V gene are LNHDA and SQIVND (reference sequence). The CDR3 contains 17 residues. The CDR3 nucleotides are TGTGCCAGTAGTGATGGACTAGCGGGAGGGACCGCCGGGGAGCTGTTTTTT. It encodes CASSDGLAGGTAGELFF.

In regard to this clone: This clone may be a read error of a much larger clone one base away. Other DNA sequences from this sample encode an identical CDR3 as well. The chain uses TRBV5-4 and TRBJ2-1, with 8 bases fitting TRBD1. This CDR3 has 15 amino acids. Losses at the gene ends were 2 bases for V and 1 base for J; bases not matched to a gene: 2. Germline-derived CDR1 and CDR2 are SGHNT and YYREEE (reference sequence). The CDR3 DNA is TGTGCCAGCAGCTTAGACAGGGGATCCTACAATGAGCAGTTCTTC. This encodes CASSLDRGSYNEQFF.

This clone was seen just once. The chain has TRBV7-9 and TRBJ2-7; D remains ambiguous. V dropped 7 bases and J dropped 0 bases, with 10 bases sitting between them. This CDR3 is 13 amino acids long. The germline V gene has CDR1 SEHNR and CDR2 FQNEAQ (reference sequence). The CDR3 is CASNKESSYEQYF. CDR3 nucleotides: TGTGCCAGCAATAAGGAGAGCTCCTACGAGCAGTACTTC.

As concerns this clone: A far larger clone is only one base removed, so a read error is likely. V usage is TRBV5-8 and J usage is TRBJ1-1; D uncertain. Germline values: CDR1 SGHTS, CDR2 YDEGEE. There are 12 residues in the CDR3. V was cut by 0 bases and J by 3 bases, with 3 bases left in between. CDR3 bases: TGTGCCAGCAGCTTGGTTGACACTGAAGCTTTCTTT. Protein product: CASSLVDTEAFF.

V and J are TRBV15 and TRBJ2-2, with 8 bases matching TRBD1. CDR3 size: 15 residues. Trimming cost V 0 bases and J 8 bases; bases outside gene matches: 5. Per germline, CDR1 LNHNV and CDR2 YYDKDF (reference sequence). CDR3 bases: TGTGCCACCAGCAGAGAGGGCAGGGGGCGTGGGGAGCTGTTTTTT. Its protein product is CATSREGRGRGELFF.

The V and J genes are TRBV18 and TRBJ2-5; no definite D call. The germline V gene has CDR1 KGHSH and CDR2 LQKENI. The CDR3 runs to 14 residues. The V end was cut by 2 bases, the J end by 7 bases, with 14 bases between. The CDR3 DNA sequence: TGTGCCAGCTCACCAGGTTCAGCCCCAGGGACCCAGTACTTC. Its protein product is CASSPGSAPGTQYF.

Remarks on this clone: This specimen includes other DNA sequences encoding the same CDR3. The V call is TRBV15, the J call TRBJ2-5; the D is unclear. V lost 0 bases, J lost 1 base, and 3 bases lay in between. The CDR3 has 13 residues. CDR1 and CDR2 from the germline V gene are LNHNV and YYDKDF (reference sequence). The CDR3 region is CATSRDIQETQYF. CDR3 nucleotides: TGTGCCACCAGCAGAGATATCCAAGAGACCCAGTACTTC.

The chain recombines TRBV18 with TRBJ1-2; 8 bases match TRBD1. The junction had 7 bases not matched to a gene; V was cut back by 3 bases and J by 4 bases. The CDR3 consists of 15 residues. CDR1 is KGHSH and CDR2 is LQKENI in the germline V gene. Here the CDR3 reads CASSPGQGAAYGYTF. CDR3 sequence (DNA): TGTGCCAGCTCACCGGGGCAGGGGGCTGCCTATGGCTACACCTTC.

This rearrangement joins TRBV10-3 to TRBJ1-2; 11 positions match TRBD1. J was trimmed by 8 bases and V by 2 bases; bases with no gene match: 4. CDR1 ENHRY and CDR2 SYGVKD come from the germline V gene. The CDR3 is made up of 14 amino acids. The DNA for the CDR3 is TGTGCCATCAGTGAGGGACAGGGGGCGCCGGGCTACACCTTC. Amino acid sequence: CAISEGQGAPGYTF.

This chain connects TRBV5-1 to TRBJ1-1; D perhaps matches TRBD1 (5 bases). The CDR3 runs 14 residues. Trimming removed 4 bases from V and 0 bases from J, with 10 bases in between. Germline V gene data show CDR1 as SGHRS and CDR2 as YFSETQ. The CDR3 reads CASSALTVNTEAFF. CDR3 nucleotide sequence: TGCGCCAGCAGCGCCTTGACAGTGAACACTGAAGCTTTCTTT.

DNA for the CDR3: TGTGCCAGCAGTTTCCAGCGGGCTAGCAATCAGCCCCAGCATTTT. The encoded protein is CASSFQRASNQPQHF. The chain links TRBV28 to TRBJ1-5; D uncertain. The CDR3 runs to 15 residues. V dropped 3 bases and J dropped 0 bases, with 9 bases sitting between them. Germline V lookup: CDR1 MDHEN, CDR2 SYDVKM.

The V and J genes are TRBV11-2 and TRBJ1-1, with D uncertain. The germline V gene has CDR1 SGHAT and CDR2 FQNNGV. CDR3 length equals 15 residues. V was shortened by 3 bases and J by 3 bases, with 14 bases between the two germline ends. In DNA form, the CDR3 reads TGTGCCAGCAGCTTCTGGGAACGTCCGGACACTGAAGCTTTCTTT. Amino acids: CASSFWERPDTEAFF. Drawing the rest from reference TRBV11-2 and TRBJ1-1, the complete variable domain is EAGVAQSPRYKIIEKRQSVAFWCNPISGHATLYWYQQILGQGPKLLIQFQNNGVVDDSQLPKDRFSAERLKGVDSTLKIQPAKLEDSAVYLCASSFWERPDTEAFFGQGTRLTVV.

The genes are TRBV7-3 and TRBJ2-2; D ambiguous. Germline CDR1 is SGHTA and CDR2 is FQGTGA. Trimming pared 1 base from V and 2 bases from J, leaving 8 bases between. This CDR3 is 15 amino acids long. The CDR3 region is CASSLMGFNTGELFF. The CDR3 DNA reads TGTGCCAGCAGCTTAATGGGCTTTAACACCGGGGAGCTGTTTTTT.

V usage is TRBV15 and J usage is TRBJ2-3; D assignment may be TRBD1 or TRBD2 (5 bases each). The CDR3 extends over 16 amino acids. Trimming cost V 1 base and J 2 bases, with 13 bases left between them. The germline gives CDR1 LNHNV, CDR2 YYDKDF (reference sequence). The CDR3 region has the DNA TGTGCCACCAGCAGAGTGAGGGGAATCAACACAGATACGCAGTATTTT. This sequence encodes CATSRVRGINTDTQYF.

Concerning this clone itself: The identical CDR3 is also encoded by other nucleotide sequences in the sample. V gene TRBV2 combines with J gene TRBJ1-1; D ambiguous. This CDR3 has 12 amino acids. Germline CDR1 and CDR2: SNHLY and FYNNEI. The V and J ends lost 4 bases and 1 base respectively, with 4 bases between them. The CDR3 region is CASSVRNTEAFF. CDR3 nucleotide sequence: TGTGCCAGCAGTGTGAGGAACACTGAAGCTTTCTTT.

This CDR3 is CASSTTPRDKDNNEQFF. In DNA, the CDR3 is TGTGCCAGTAGTACCACTCCCCGGGACAAGGACAACAATGAGCAGTTCTTC. The J gene is TRBJ2-1, the V gene TRBV19; D is possibly TRBD1 (6 bases). The CDR3 is made up of 17 amino acids. V lost 4 bases and J 5 bases, leaving 21 bases between the germline ends. Germline assignment: CDR1 LNHDA and CDR2 SQIVND (reference sequence).

This chain uses TRBV1 with TRBJ2-7. TRBV1 is flagged as a pseudogene. The CDR3 contains 11 residues. The CDR3 DNA reads as TGCACCAGCAGCCAAACCGGCATCATGAACTTC. Protein product: CTSSQTGIMNF.

The CDR3 DNA reads as TGTGCCAGCAGCTCCGGGCCCACAGGGGGCGAGACCCAGTACTTC. Protein sequence: CASSSGPTGGETQYF. The chain uses TRBV7-3 and TRBJ2-5; TRBD1 matches 9 bases. With V trimmed by 4 bases and J by 5 bases, 8 bases remained unmatched. The CDR3 has 15 amino acids. Looked up from germline, CDR1 is SGHTA and CDR2 is FQGTGA.

The CDR3 DNA is TGTGCCAGCAGCTTGAGGTGGAACACAGATACGCAGTATTTT. Amino acids: CASSLRWNTDTQYF. The chain employs TRBV4-2 and TRBJ2-3; no clear D. CDR3 length: 14 amino acids. Trimming took 5 bases from V and 2 from J, leaving 11 bases between them. Germline V CDR1 and CDR2: LGHNA, YNFKEQ.